The sequence of this TCR beta chain was determined in a study of T cells in Graves' hyperthyroidism and ophthalmopathy. Study-wide results and caveats: Expanded thyroid clonotypes (above 0.001) were mostly also found in blood. Ophthalmopathy prediction by the model preceded onset by a median roughly 6 months.

The CDR3 sequence is 15 residues long. V lost 4 bases and J 5 bases, leaving 12 bases between the germline ends. The germline V gene encodes CDR1 SGHTA and CDR2 FQGNSA. Absent ophthalmopathy progression within 18 months defined stable Graves' hyperthyroidism. An approximately 10 ml volume of fresh peripheral blood provided the PBMCs. There were TCR beta CDR3 regions amplified from RNA transcripts. HTBI primers drove first-round RT-PCR of the TCR CDR3. TCRdb fed the multiplex PCR reads into MiXCR, producing one record per CDR3 protein. The data hold hundreds of thousands of distinct CDR3 sequences, with approximately 40% observed a single time. Points on this clonotype: Its antigen is unidentified.

The clonotype was recovered from a woman aged 40 to 49 with Graves' hyperthyroidism. The specimen was blood. The chain carries TRBV7-2 and TRBJ1-6, with D possibly being TRBD1 (6 bases). The CDR3 region is CASSSPQGHNSPLHF. The CDR3 DNA follows: TGTGCCAGCAGCTCACCACAGGGTCATAATTCACCCCTCCACTTT.